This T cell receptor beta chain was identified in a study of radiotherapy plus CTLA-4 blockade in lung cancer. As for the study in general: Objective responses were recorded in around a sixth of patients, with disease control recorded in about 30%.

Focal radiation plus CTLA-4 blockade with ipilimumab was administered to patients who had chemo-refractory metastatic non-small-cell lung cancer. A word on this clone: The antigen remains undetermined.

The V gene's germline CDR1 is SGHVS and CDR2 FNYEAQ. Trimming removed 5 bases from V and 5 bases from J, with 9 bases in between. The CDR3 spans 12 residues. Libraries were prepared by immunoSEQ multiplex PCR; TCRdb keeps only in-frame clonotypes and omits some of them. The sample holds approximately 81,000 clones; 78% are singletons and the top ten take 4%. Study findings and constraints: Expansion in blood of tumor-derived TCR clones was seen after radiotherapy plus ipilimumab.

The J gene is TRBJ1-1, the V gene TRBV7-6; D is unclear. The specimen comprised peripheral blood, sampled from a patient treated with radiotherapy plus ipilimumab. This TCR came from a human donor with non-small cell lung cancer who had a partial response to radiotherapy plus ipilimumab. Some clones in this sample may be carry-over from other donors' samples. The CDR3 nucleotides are TGTGCCAGCAGCCGACGGGAAACTGAAGCTTTCTTT. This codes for CASSRRETEAFF.